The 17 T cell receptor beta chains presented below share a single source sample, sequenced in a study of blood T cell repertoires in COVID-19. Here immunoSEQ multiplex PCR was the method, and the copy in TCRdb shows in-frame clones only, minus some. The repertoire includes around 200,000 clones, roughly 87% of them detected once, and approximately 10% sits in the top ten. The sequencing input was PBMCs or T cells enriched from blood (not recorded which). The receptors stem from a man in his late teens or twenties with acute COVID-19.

The CDR3 sequence: CASSPGLAGGLGSGETQYF. The DNA of the CDR3 is TGTGCCAGCAGCCCTGGACTAGCGGGAGGTCTGGGTAGTGGAGAGACCCAGTACTTC. The chain recombines TRBV6-2 or TRBV6-3 with TRBJ2-5, with 14 bases matching TRBD2. This CDR3 is built from 19 residues. The germline V gene encodes CDR1 MNHEY and CDR2 SVGEGT. V trimming: 6 bases; J trimming: 4 bases; junction bases outside the gene matches: 16.

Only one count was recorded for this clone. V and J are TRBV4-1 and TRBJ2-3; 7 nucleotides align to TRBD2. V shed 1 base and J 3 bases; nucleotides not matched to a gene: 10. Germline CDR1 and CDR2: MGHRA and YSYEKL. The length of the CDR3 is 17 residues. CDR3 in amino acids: CASSQVMGRERTDTQYF. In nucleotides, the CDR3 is TGCGCCAGCAGCCAAGTGATGGGGCGGGAGAGAACAGATACGCAGTATTTT.

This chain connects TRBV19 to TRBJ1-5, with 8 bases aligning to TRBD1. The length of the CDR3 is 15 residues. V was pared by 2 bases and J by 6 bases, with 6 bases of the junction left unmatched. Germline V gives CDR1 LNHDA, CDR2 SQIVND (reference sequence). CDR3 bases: TGTGCCAGTAGTATACAGGGGGCAGGCGCTCAGCCCCAGCATTTT. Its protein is CASSIQGAGAQPQHF.

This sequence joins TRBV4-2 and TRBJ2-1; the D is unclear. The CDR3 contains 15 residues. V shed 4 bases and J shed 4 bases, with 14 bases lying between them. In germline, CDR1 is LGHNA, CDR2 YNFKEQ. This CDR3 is CASSPRGGQYNEQFF. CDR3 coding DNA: TGTGCCAGCAGCCCCCGCGGCGGCCAATACAATGAGCAGTTCTTC.

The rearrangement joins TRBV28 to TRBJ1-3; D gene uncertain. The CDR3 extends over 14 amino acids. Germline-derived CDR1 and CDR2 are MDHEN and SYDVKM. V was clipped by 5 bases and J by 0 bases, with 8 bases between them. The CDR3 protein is CASSPWPSGNTIYF. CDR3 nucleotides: TGTGCCAGCAGTCCCTGGCCCTCTGGAAACACCATATATTTT. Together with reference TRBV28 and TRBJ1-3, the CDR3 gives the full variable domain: DVKVTQSSRYLVKRTGEKVFLECVQDMDHENMFWYRQDPGLGLRLIYFSYDVKMKEKGDIPEGYSVSREKKERFSLILESASTNQTSMYLCASSPWPSGNTIYFGEGSWLTVV.

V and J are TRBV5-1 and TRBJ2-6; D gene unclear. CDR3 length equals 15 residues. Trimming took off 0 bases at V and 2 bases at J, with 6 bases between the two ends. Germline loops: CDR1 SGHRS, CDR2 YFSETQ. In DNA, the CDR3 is TGCGCCAGCAGCTTGGACTCTGCTGGGGCCAACGTCCTGACTTTC. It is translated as CASSLDSAGANVLTF.

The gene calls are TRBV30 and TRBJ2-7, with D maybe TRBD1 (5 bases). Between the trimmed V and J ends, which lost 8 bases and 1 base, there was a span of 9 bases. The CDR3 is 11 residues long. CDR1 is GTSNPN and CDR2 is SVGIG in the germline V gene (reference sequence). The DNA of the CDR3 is TGTGCCGCAGCAGGGTCCTACGAGCAGTACTTC. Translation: CAAAGSYEQYF.

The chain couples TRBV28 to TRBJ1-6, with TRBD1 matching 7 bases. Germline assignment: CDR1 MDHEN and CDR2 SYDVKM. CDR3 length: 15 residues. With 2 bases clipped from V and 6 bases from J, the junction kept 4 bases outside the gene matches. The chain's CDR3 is CASSLGGTANSPLHF. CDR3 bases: TGTGCCAGCAGTTTAGGGGGGACAGCTAATTCACCCCTCCACTTT.

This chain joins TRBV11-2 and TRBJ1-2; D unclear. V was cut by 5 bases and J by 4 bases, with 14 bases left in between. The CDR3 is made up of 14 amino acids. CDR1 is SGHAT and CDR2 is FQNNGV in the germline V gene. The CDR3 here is CASSEDRDIYGYTF. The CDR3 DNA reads TGTGCCAGCAGCGAGGACCGGGATATCTATGGCTACACCTTC.

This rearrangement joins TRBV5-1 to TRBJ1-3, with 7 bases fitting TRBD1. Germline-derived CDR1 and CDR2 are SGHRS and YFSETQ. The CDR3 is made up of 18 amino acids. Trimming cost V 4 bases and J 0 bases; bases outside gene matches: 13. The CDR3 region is CASSPGVGTVISGNTIYF. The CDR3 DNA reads TGCGCCAGCAGCCCCGGAGTGGGGACAGTCATCTCTGGAAACACCATATATTTT. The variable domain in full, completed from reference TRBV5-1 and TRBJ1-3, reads KAGVTQTPRYLIKTRGQQVTLSCSPISGHRSVSWYQQTPGQGLQFLFEYFSETQRNKGNFPGRFSGRQFSNSRSEMNVSTLELGDSALYLCASSPGVGTVISGNTIYFGEGSWLTVV.

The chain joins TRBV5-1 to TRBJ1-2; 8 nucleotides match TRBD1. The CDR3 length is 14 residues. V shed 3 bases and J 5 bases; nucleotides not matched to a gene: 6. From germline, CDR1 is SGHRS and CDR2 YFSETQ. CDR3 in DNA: TGCGCCAGCAGCTCCAGGCAGGGGGCGTATGGCTACACCTTC. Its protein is CASSSRQGAYGYTF.

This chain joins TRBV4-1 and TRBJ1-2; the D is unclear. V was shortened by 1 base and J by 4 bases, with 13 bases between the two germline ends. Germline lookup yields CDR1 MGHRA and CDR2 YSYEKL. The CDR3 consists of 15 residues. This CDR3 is CASSQAGGLGYGYTF. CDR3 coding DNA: TGCGCCAGCAGCCAAGCGGGCGGGCTGGGCTATGGCTACACCTTC.

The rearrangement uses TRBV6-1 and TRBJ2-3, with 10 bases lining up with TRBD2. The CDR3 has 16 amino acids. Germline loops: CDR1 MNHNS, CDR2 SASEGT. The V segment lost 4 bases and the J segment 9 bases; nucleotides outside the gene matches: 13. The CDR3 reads CASSAGRAGGAGTQYF. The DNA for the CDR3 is TGTGCCAGCAGTGCTGGGCGAGCGGGAGGGGCAGGGACGCAGTATTTT.

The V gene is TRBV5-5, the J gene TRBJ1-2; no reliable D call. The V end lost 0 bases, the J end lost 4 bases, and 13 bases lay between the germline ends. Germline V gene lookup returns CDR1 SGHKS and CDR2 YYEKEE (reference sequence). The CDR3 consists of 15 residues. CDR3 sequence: CASSLAGLLGYGYTF. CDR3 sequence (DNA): TGTGCCAGCAGCTTGGCGGGGTTGTTAGGCTATGGCTACACCTTC.

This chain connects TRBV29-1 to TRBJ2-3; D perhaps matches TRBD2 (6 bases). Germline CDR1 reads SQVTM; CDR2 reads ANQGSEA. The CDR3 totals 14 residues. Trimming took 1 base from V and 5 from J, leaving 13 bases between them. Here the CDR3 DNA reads TGCAGCGTTGAAGCCTCCGCGGGATTAGATACGCAGTATTTT. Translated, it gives CSVEASAGLDTQYF.

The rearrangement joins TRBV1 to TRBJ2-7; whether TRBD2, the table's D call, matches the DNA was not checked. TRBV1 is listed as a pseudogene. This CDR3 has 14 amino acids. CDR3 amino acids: CTSSQDSGVREQYF. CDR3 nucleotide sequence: TGCACCAGCAGCCAAGATTCCGGAGTCCGCGAGCAGTACTTC.

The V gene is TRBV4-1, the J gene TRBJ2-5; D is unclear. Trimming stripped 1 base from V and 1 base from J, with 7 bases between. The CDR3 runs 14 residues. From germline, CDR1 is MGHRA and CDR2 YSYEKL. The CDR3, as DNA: TGCGCCAGCAGCCAAGCCTTCTCCCAAGAGACCCAGTACTTC. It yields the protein CASSQAFSQETQYF.